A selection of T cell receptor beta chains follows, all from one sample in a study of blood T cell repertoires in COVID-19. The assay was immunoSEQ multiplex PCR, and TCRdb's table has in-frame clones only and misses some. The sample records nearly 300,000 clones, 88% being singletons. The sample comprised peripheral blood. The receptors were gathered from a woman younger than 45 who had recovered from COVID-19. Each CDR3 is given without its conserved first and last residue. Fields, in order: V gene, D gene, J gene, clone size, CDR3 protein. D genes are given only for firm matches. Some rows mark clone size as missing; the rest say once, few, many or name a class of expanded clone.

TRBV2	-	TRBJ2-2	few	ASSAEGSRTGELF
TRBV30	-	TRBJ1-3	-	AWSAPSSGNTIY
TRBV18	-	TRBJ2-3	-	ASSPQGGADTQY
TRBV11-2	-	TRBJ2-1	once	ASHSNRARDRHEQF
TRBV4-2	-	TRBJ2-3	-	ASSQGGGPDTQY
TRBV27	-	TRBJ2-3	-	ASSFGGADTQY
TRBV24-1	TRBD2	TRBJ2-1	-	ATSVQRGTYNEQF
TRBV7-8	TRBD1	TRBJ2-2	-	ASSLGTGRAGELF
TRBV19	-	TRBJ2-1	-	ASSIGRLASVDLRINEQF
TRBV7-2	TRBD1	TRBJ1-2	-	ASRRPGQGTMVGYT
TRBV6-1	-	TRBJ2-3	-	ASSERRTDTQY
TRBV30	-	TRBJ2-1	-	AWSPGGSYNEQF
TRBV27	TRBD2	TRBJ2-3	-	ASSMGLAGWRDTQY
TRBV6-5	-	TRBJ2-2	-	ASSTIRDSGGELF
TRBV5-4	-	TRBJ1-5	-	ASSLVVARGNQPQH
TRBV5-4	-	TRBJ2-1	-	ASSLVPDNEQF
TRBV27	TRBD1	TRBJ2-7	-	ASSTGGFYEQY
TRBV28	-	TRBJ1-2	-	ASSPTRRYGYT
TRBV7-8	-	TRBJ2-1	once	ASSLGSQVNEQF
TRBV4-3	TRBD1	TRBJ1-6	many	ASSQGTGTDSNSPLH
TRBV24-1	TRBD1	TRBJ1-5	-	ATSDPGQGFNQPQH
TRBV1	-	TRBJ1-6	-	TSSQVTTRTDNSPLH
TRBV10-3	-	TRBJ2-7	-	AISSPEYEQY
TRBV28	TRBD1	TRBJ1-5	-	ASSPGQGTQPQH
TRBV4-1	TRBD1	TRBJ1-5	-	ASSPRQGVNQPQH
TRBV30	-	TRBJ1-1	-	AWKRSPNQGNTEAF
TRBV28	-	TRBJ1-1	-	ASLHTPRDTEAF
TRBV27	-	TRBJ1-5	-	ASSYSGVNQPQH
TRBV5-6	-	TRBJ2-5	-	ASSPLTGGLETQY
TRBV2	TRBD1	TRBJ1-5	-	ASSGQGESQPQH
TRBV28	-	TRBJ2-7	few	ASSLLAGYYEQY
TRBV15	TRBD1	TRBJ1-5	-	ATSRGTGDQPQH
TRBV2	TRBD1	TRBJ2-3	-	ASNDPSRGHNTQY
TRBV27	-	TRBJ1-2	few	ASSLYYSISGSYGYT
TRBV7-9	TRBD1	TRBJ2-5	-	ASSFTGGPETQY
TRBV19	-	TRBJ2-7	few	ASSNIGQYYEQY
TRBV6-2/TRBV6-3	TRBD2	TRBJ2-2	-	ASSSGGARTWTGELF
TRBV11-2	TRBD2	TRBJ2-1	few	ASSTGFSGGVYNEQF
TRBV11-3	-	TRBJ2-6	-	ASSSGDSGANVLT
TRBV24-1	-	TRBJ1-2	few	ATSDLEYGYT
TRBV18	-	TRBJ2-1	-	ASSPPGGPSYNEQF
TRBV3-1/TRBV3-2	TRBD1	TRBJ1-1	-	ASSLPQGVSTEAF
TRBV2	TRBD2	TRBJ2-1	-	ASRDTSGGRGGNEQF
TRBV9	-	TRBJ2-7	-	ASSVRTAQFYEQY
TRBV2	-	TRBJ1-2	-	ASMGGLEANYGYT
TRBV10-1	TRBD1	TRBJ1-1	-	ASRGQGGISEAF
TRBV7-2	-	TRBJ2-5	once	ASSIGGEATQY
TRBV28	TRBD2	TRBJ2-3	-	ASRLAGGPTDTQY
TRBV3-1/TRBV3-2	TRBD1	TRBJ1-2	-	ASSQPRDRTRNGYT
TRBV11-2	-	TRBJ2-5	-	ASSRALMVETQY